The 6 T cell receptor beta chains in this list originate from one sample, sequenced in a study of T cells in Graves' hyperthyroidism and ophthalmopathy. The TCR beta CDR3 regions underwent amplification using RNA transcripts as the source. When the TCR CDR3 underwent first-round RT-PCR, the HTBI primer set was used. Each CDR3 protein gets one entry after TCRdb re-called the multiplex PCR reads with MiXCR. The sample consists of hundreds of thousands of distinct CDR3 sequences, 14% to 15% of them appearing once. Sample: blood. These receptors were collected from a woman aged 40 to 55 with Graves' ophthalmopathy.

The V and J genes are TRBV30 and TRBJ1-1; 8 nucleotides line up with TRBD1. The V gene end was trimmed by 1 base and the J gene end by 4 bases; junction bases not matched to a gene: 5. There are 14 residues in the CDR3. Looked up from germline, CDR1 is GTSNPN and CDR2 is SVGIG (reference sequence). The CDR3 here is CAWSAGQVGTEAFF. The CDR3 bases are TGTGCCTGGAGTGCGGGACAGGTGGGCACTGAAGCTTTCTTT.

The rearrangement joins TRBV5-1 to TRBJ2-1; TRBD2 aligns across 7 bases. After removal of 0 bases from V and 8 bases from J, the junction contained 8 bases not matched to a gene. CDR1 is SGHRS and CDR2 is YFSETQ in the germline V gene. This CDR3 contains 15 residues. In DNA form, the CDR3 reads TGCGCCAGCAGCTTGGTTGGGGGAGGGAGCGATGAGCAGTTCTTC. Its translation is CASSLVGGGSDEQFF. Full variable domain (remainder filled in from reference TRBV5-1 and TRBJ2-1): KAGVTQTPRYLIKTRGQQVTLSCSPISGHRSVSWYQQTPGQGLQFLFEYFSETQRNKGNFPGRFSGRQFSNSRSEMNVSTLELGDSALYLCASSLVGGGSDEQFFGPGTRLTVL.

The chain combines TRBV11-2 with TRBJ2-7; TRBD2 matches 8 bases. The germline V gene has CDR1 SGHAT and CDR2 FQNNGV. V shed 6 bases and J 3 bases; nucleotides not matched to a gene: 16. This CDR3 contains 17 residues. The chain's CDR3 is CASSHTTSGIFNYEQYF. The DNA for the CDR3 is TGTGCCAGCAGTCATACAACTAGCGGAATCTTCAACTACGAGCAGTACTTC.

This clonotype was counted ten times or more. The V call is TRBV28, the J call TRBJ2-7, with TRBD1 matching 9 bases. Per germline, CDR1 MDHEN and CDR2 SYDVKM. The CDR3 runs to 16 residues. With V trimmed by 2 bases and J by 3 bases, 8 bases remained unmatched. CDR3 region: CASSLPFGQGLYEQYF. The CDR3 nucleotides read TGTGCCAGCAGTTTACCCTTTGGACAGGGGCTCTACGAGCAGTACTTC.

The table lists this clonotype with many counts. This sequence joins TRBV12-3 or TRBV12-4 and TRBJ2-7; 10 nucleotides align to TRBD1. V was pared by 5 bases and J by 5 bases, with 9 bases of the junction left unmatched. The CDR3 loop spans 15 amino acids. CDR3 DNA: TGTGCCAGCAGTCCACCGGGACAGGGGTGGGACGAGCAGTACTTC. Protein product: CASSPPGQGWDEQYF.

This clonotype was picked up many times. This sequence joins TRBV20-1 and TRBJ2-7; 7 bases fit TRBD2. With 8 bases clipped from V and 2 bases from J, the junction kept 15 bases outside the gene matches. This CDR3 comprises 15 residues. The germline V gene has CDR1 DFQATT and CDR2 SNEGSKA (reference sequence). CDR3 protein: CSTTAISGTTYEQYF. Here the CDR3 DNA reads TGCAGTACAACTGCTATAAGCGGGACCACCTACGAGCAGTACTTC.